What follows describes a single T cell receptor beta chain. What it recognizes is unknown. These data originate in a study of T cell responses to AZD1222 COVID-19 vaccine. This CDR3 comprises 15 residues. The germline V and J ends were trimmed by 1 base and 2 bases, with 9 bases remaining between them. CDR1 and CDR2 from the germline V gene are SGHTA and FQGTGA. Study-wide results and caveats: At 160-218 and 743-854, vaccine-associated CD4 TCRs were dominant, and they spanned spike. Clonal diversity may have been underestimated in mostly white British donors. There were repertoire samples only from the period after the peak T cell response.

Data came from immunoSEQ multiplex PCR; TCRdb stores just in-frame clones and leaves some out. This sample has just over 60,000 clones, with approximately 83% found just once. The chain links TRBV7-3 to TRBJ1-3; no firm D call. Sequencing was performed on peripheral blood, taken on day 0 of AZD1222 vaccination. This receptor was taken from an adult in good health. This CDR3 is CASSLNPGTGNTIYF. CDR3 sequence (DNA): TGTGCCAGCAGCTTAAATCCGGGGACTGGAAACACCATATATTTT.